Following are 23 T cell receptor beta chains from one sample sequenced in a study of PD-L1 blockade in urothelial cancer. The time point is: pretreatment peripheral blood. Some clones are missing from TCRdb's copy, which holds only in-frame ones; the method was immunoSEQ multiplex PCR. Of 84,000 or so clones listed, about 85% were seen once; the top ten hold approximately 15%. This specimen consisted of PBMCs, obtained around atezolizumab (anti-PD-L1) treatment. These TCRs come from a man in his fifties or sixties with urothelial cancer.

The genes are TRBV27 and TRBJ2-7; 14 nucleotides line up with TRBD2. The V gene's germline CDR1 is MNHEY and CDR2 SMNVEV (reference sequence). Trimming removed 6 bases from V and 0 bases from J; junction bases left unmatched: 4. This CDR3 contains 16 residues. CDR3 DNA sequence: TGTGCCAGCAGCGAGACTAGCGGGAGGGCCTCCTACGAGCAGTACTTC. This encodes CASSETSGRASYEQYF.

V usage is TRBV27 and J usage is TRBJ2-1; TRBD1 agrees at 7 bases. V trimming: 6 bases; J trimming: 6 bases; junction bases outside the gene matches: 11. Looked up from germline, CDR1 is MNHEY and CDR2 is SMNVEV (reference sequence). The CDR3 loop spans 15 amino acids. The CDR3 is CASSPDRVYLNEQFF. The CDR3 nucleotides read TGTGCCAGCAGCCCAGACAGGGTATACCTCAATGAGCAGTTCTTC.

The rearrangement uses TRBV12-2 and TRBJ2-1; the table's D call of TRBD2 was not tested on the DNA. TRBV12-2 is described as a pseudogene. This CDR3 is built from 17 residues. CDR3 loop: CASRPEGTSGIYNEQFF. In DNA, the CDR3 is TGTGCAAGTCGCCCCGAGGGGACTAGCGGGATCTACAATGAGCAGTTCTTC.

The chain combines TRBV7-9 with TRBJ1-2, with D maybe TRBD1 (6 bases). CDR1 is SEHNR, CDR2 FQNEAQ, per germline (reference sequence). The CDR3 sequence is 15 residues long. Deletions cut 3 bases from V and 8 bases from J, with 19 bases between. The CDR3 coding sequence is TGTGCCAGCAGCTTGAGAGGGGGGGCGCCGCGGGGCTACACCTTC. Its protein is CASSLRGGAPRGYTF. Based on the CDR3 plus reference TRBV7-9 and TRBJ1-2, the full variable domain is DTGVSQNPRHKITKRGQNVTFRCDPISEHNRLYWYRQTLGQGPEFLTYFQNEAQLEKSRLLSDRFSAERPKGSFSTLEIQRTEQGDSAMYLCASSLRGGAPRGYTFGSGTRLTVV.

In its sample, this clone was seen a few times. This chain joins TRBV7-9 and TRBJ1-1; TRBD1 is a possible D gene (5 bases). The V end lost 5 bases, the J end lost 5 bases, and 21 bases lay between the germline ends. CDR3 length: 16 residues. Germline-derived CDR1 and CDR2 are SEHNR and FQNEAQ (reference sequence). The CDR3 here is CASSDVKGGARTEAFF. CDR3 DNA: TGTGCCAGCAGCGACGTTAAAGGAGGGGCTCGGACTGAAGCTTTCTTT.

J is TRBJ2-3 and V is TRBV6-7; TRBD2 matches 11 bases. TRBV6-7 belongs to the ORF category, with a function that is uncertain. The CDR3 loop spans 17 amino acids. With 1 base clipped from V and 7 bases from J, the junction kept 10 bases outside the gene matches. CDR3 amino acids: CASSYWLAGGWYHTQYF. CDR3 sequence (DNA): TGTGCCAGCAGTTACTGGCTAGCGGGAGGCTGGTACCATACGCAGTATTTT.

This clone was recorded a few times. The rearrangement joins TRBV4-1 to TRBJ1-5; D call uncertain. This CDR3 is 16 amino acids long. The germline V gene has CDR1 MGHRA and CDR2 YSYEKL. Trimming pared 3 bases from V and 4 bases from J, leaving 16 bases between. CDR3 loop: CASSQGSVTENQPQHF. The CDR3 DNA reads as TGCGCCAGCAGCCAGGGGAGTGTGACGGAAAATCAGCCCCAGCATTTT.

The V and J genes are TRBV6-5 and TRBJ1-2; no clear D gene. V was pared by 5 bases and J by 6 bases, with 13 bases between. Germline assignment: CDR1 MNHEY and CDR2 SVGAGI. This CDR3 is built from 13 residues. CDR3: CASSRGKGNGYTF. The CDR3 coding sequence is TGTGCCAGCAGTCGGGGTAAAGGGAATGGCTACACCTTC.

The chain recombines TRBV18 with TRBJ2-7; perhaps TRBD1 as D (6 bases). Trimming removed 6 bases from V and 0 bases from J, with 15 bases in between. The germline CDR1 and CDR2 sequences are KGHSH and LQKENI. There are 15 residues in the CDR3. The CDR3 DNA is TGTGCCAGCTCTTGGTCAGGGGATGACTCCTACGAGCAGTACTTC. Translation: CASSWSGDDSYEQYF.

This chain uses TRBV7-2 with TRBJ2-1; TRBD2 matches at 7 bases. The germline CDR1 and CDR2 sequences are SGHTA and FQGNSA. The trim removed 10 bases at V and 7 bases at J, leaving 16 bases unmatched. The CDR3 is 15 amino acids. CDR3 DNA sequence: TGTGCCACCTGGCCGGGCATACCCGGGGGGAATGAGCAGTTCTTC. It translates to CATWPGIPGGNEQFF.

The chain couples TRBV4-3 to TRBJ1-2, with TRBD1 as a possible D gene (5 bases). This CDR3 has 17 amino acids. With 0 bases removed from V and 4 bases from J, the gap between germline ends came to 18 bases. CDR1 LGHNA and CDR2 YSLEER come from the germline V gene. CDR3 loop: CASSQDEETEGFYGYTF. Written as DNA, the CDR3 is TGCGCCAGCAGCCAAGATGAAGAGACAGAAGGATTCTATGGCTACACCTTC.

In this sample, this clone turned up once. The rearrangement uses TRBV10-3 and TRBJ2-3; TRBD1 might be the D (6 bases). CDR3 length: 14 amino acids. Trimming left V 3 bases short and J 4 bases short, with 11 bases between. Per the germline V gene, CDR1 is ENHRY and CDR2 is SYGVKD. CDR3 loop: CAISDRGTADTQYF. CDR3 coding DNA: TGTGCCATCAGTGACAGGGGAACAGCAGATACGCAGTATTTT.

The chain employs TRBV5-6 and TRBJ2-7; TRBD1 matches at 7 bases. CDR3 size: 15 residues. Germline V gives CDR1 SGHDT, CDR2 YYEEEE. V trimming: 2 bases; J trimming: 6 bases; junction bases outside the gene matches: 11. Here the CDR3 reads CASSFYAGGKGEQYF. CDR3 DNA: TGTGCCAGCAGCTTCTACGCAGGGGGTAAGGGCGAGCAGTACTTC. Drawing the rest from reference TRBV5-6 and TRBJ2-7, the complete variable domain is DAGVTQSPTHLIKTRGQQVTLRCSPKSGHDTVSWYQQALGQGPQFIFQYYEEEERQRGNFPDRFSGHQFPNYSSELNVNALLLGDSALYLCASSFYAGGKGEQYFGPGTRLTVT.

The chain joins TRBV30 to TRBJ2-3, with 14 bases identical to TRBD2. V lost 0 bases, J lost 0 bases, and 2 bases stayed unmatched. CDR1 is GTSNPN, CDR2 SVGIG, per germline (reference sequence). This CDR3 region has 17 residues. The CDR3 loop reads CAWSVGTSGSSTDTQYF. The CDR3 DNA follows: TGTGCCTGGAGTGTAGGGACTAGCGGGAGCAGCACAGATACGCAGTATTTT.

The chain uses TRBV19 and TRBJ2-7; 11 bases map to TRBD2. V was pared by 5 bases and J by 6 bases, with 9 bases of the junction left unmatched. The CDR3 sequence is 15 residues long. Germline V lookup: CDR1 LNHDA, CDR2 SQIVND (reference sequence). Here the CDR3 DNA reads TGTGCCAGTAGTCTAACTAGCGGGAGATTGAGCGAGCAGTACTTC. Amino acid sequence: CASSLTSGRLSEQYF.

This rearrangement joins TRBV6-5 to TRBJ1-6; D is uncertain. CDR3 length: 14 residues. V was cut by 6 bases and J by 7 bases, with 13 bases left in between. Germline V gives CDR1 MNHEY, CDR2 SVGAGI. CDR3 amino acids: CASRLHGRNSPLHF. The CDR3, as DNA: TGTGCCAGCAGGTTGCACGGCAGGAATTCACCCCTCCACTTT.

J is TRBJ1-5 and V is TRBV5-1; D gene uncertain. V dropped 2 bases and J dropped 4 bases, with 7 bases sitting between them. Germline lookup yields CDR1 SGHRS and CDR2 YFSETQ. The CDR3 spans 13 residues. The chain's CDR3 is CASSFGENQPQHF. Here the CDR3 DNA reads TGCGCCAGCAGCTTTGGGGAGAATCAGCCCCAGCATTTT.

J is TRBJ2-7 and V is TRBV19; D might be TRBD2 (5 bases). Trimming left V 1 base short and J 3 bases short, with 10 bases between. Germline-derived CDR1 and CDR2 are LNHDA and SQIVND (reference sequence). The CDR3 loop spans 14 amino acids. In DNA form, the CDR3 reads TGTGCCAGTAGTATAGTGGCGGAGGACTACGAGCAGTACTTC. It encodes CASSIVAEDYEQYF.

The chain is built from TRBV28 and TRBJ2-7, with TRBD2 identical over 8 bases. From germline, CDR1 is MDHEN and CDR2 SYDVKM. The CDR3 is made up of 14 amino acids. V dropped 8 bases and J dropped 4; count of bases not matched to a gene: 10. CDR3 sequence: CASAEERELYEQYF. CDR3 nucleotides: TGTGCCAGCGCCGAGGAGCGGGAGTTATACGAGCAGTACTTC.

The chain recombines TRBV2 with TRBJ2-7; 9 nucleotides agree with TRBD1. This CDR3 spans 14 amino acids. Germline V gene data show CDR1 as SNHLY and CDR2 as FYNNEI. Trimming cost V 8 bases and J 6 bases; bases outside gene matches: 11. The CDR3 nucleotides are TGTGCCAGCCGCGGGACAGGGTCTTTAGCCGAGCAGTACTTC. Its protein is CASRGTGSLAEQYF.

The chain carries TRBV5-1 and TRBJ1-1; TRBD1 agrees at 7 bases. The germline CDR1 and CDR2 sequences are SGHRS and YFSETQ. The CDR3 is 13 residues long. With V trimmed by 2 bases and J by 6 bases, 4 bases remained unmatched. The CDR3 nucleotides read TGCGCCAGCAGCTTCGCTCAGGGGGCTGAAGCTTTCTTT. Translated: CASSFAQGAEAFF.

In its sample, this clone was seen a few times. CDR3 in amino acids: CASRLDSNSPLHF. As DNA, the CDR3 is TGTGCCAGCCGACTCGATTCAAATTCACCCCTCCACTTT. The V gene is TRBV6-1, the J gene TRBJ1-6; D gene ambiguous. The germline V gene encodes CDR1 MNHNS and CDR2 SASEGT. Trimming left V 8 bases short and J 7 bases short, with 12 bases between. The CDR3 covers 13 residues.

This chain joins TRBV27 and TRBJ1-5; 10 nucleotides line up with TRBD1. CDR1 MNHEY and CDR2 SMNVEV come from the germline V gene (reference sequence). The length of the CDR3 is 16 residues. J was trimmed by 4 bases and V by 3 bases; bases with no gene match: 6. The CDR3 region has the DNA TGTGCCAGCAGTTTGGGAAGGGGACAGGGGAATCAGCCCCAGCATTTT. This sequence encodes CASSLGRGQGNQPQHF.